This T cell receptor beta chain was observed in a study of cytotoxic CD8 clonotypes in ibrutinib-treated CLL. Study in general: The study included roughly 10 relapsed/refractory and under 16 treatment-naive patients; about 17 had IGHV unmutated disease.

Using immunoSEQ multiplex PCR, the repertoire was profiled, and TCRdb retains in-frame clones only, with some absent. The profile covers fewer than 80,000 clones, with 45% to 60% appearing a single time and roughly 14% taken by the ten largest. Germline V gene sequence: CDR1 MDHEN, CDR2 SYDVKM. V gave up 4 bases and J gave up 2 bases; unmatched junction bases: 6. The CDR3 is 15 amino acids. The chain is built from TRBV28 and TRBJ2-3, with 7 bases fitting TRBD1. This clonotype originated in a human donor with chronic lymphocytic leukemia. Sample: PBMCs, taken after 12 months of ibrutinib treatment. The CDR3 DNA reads TGTGCCAGCAGTTCGTGGACAGGTCCCACAGATACGCAGTATTTT. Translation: CASSSWTGPTDTQYF.